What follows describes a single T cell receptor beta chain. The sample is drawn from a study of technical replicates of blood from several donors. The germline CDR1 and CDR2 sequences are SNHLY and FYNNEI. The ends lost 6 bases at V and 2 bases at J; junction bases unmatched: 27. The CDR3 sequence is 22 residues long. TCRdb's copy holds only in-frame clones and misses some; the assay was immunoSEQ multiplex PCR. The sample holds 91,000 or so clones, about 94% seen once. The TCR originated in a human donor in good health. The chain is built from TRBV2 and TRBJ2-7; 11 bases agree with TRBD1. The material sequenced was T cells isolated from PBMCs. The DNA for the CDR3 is TGTGCCAGCAGAGACGACCCGGGACAGGGGGTGCTTTGGAAAGCGGTTGCCTACGAGCAGTACTTC. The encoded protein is CASRDDPGQGVLWKAVAYEQYF.